This T cell receptor beta chain stems from a study of cytomegalovirus exposure and HLA in healthy donors. Whole-study findings and limits: Most CMV-associated TCR beta chains appeared HLA-restricted in a later analysis. For TCR beta chains, V- and J-gene trimming was later linked to a missense DCLRE1C variant.

Germline-derived CDR1 and CDR2 are MNHEY and SVGAGI. V shed 5 bases and J 4 bases; nucleotides not matched to a gene: 4. This CDR3 spans 15 amino acids. The study ran its PCR with 60 Vbeta and 13 Jbeta primers. Some clones are missing from TCRdb's copy, which holds only in-frame ones; the method was immunoSEQ multiplex PCR. The data contain approximately 100,000 clones, around 60% of them singletons. Turning to this clone: Its matching antigen is unknown.

The sequence derives from a man aged 30 to 39 in good health and CMV-seropositive. The chain carries TRBV6-5 and TRBJ1-5; 11 bases are a match to TRBD1. The specimen sequenced was PBMCs. DNA of the CDR3: TGTGCCAGCAGTCCTGGACAGGGGGCAAATCAGCCCCAGCATTTT. It codes for CASSPGQGANQPQHF.